Described below is a single T cell receptor beta chain sequence and its context. Its target is unknown. The germline gene is not matched at one end of the junction; a read error may be the cause. CDR1 is MGHRA, CDR2 YSYEKL, per germline. This CDR3 is 15 amino acids long. These data are taken from a study of blood T cells in healthy people across ages. A second PCR of about 7 to 12 cycles used a sample-barcoded 5' primer and a J-beta primer mix. TCRdb independently ran MiXCR on the 5' RACE reads; one entry per CDR3 protein. This table holds some 760,000 distinct CDR3 sequences, about 25% found once. Findings and caveats of the study: Measured against age, TCR beta diversity per million T cells decreased in a roughly linear manner.

These same records also appear under a second study, on T cells of mothers and their children.

The origin of this receptor is a boy aged 5-17 years in good health. Sample: blood. The chain links TRBV4-1 to TRBJ2-3; 14 nucleotides line up with TRBD2. The chain's CDR3 is CASSQGTSGSDTQYF. CDR3 coding DNA: TGCGCTAGCAGCCAGGGGACTAGCGGGAGTGATACGCAGTATTTT.